The rows below give T cell receptor beta chains drawn from one sample of a study of T cell responses to AZD1222 COVID-19 vaccine. Assay: immunoSEQ multiplex PCR; the TCRdb copy retains only in-frame clones and omits some. The profile shows 100,000 to 150,000 clones, roughly 93% of them singletons. The sample was peripheral blood, taken 28 days after the second AZD1222 dose. Receptors were obtained from an adult who received the AZD1222 COVID-19 vaccine. The CDR3 runs from the conserved cysteine through the conserved F or W. A D gene is named only where the DNA matches it firmly. Size is stated for part of the rows, as once, few or many counts, or as a class when the clone is expanded.

TRBV19	TRBJ2-5	-	few	TGTGCCAGCCGCCAAGCCGGAGAGACCCAGTACTTC	CASRQAGETQYF
TRBV6-5	TRBJ2-7	-	-	TGTGCCAGCAGTTATTCCGGACAGATTCGAGAGCAGTACTTC	CASSYSGQIREQYF
TRBV2	TRBJ2-3	-	-	TGTGCCAGCAGTGAAGAAAGAAAGGTCGGGACGGGGAAGAGCACAGATACGCAGTATTTT	CASSEERKVGTGKSTDTQYF
TRBV4-2	TRBJ2-3	TRBD2	-	TGTGCCAGCAGCCAAGAGATAGCGGGAGCGCCAAGCACAGATACGCAGTATTTT	CASSQEIAGAPSTDTQYF
TRBV18	TRBJ1-5	-	-	TGTGCCAGCTCAAAACAGGGAAATAGCAATCAGCCCCAGCATTTT	CASSKQGNSNQPQHF
TRBV5-1	TRBJ1-1	-	-	TGCGCCAGCAGCTTGGTACCGACAGGATACACTGAAGCTTTCTTT	CASSLVPTGYTEAFF
TRBV20-1	TRBJ1-2	-	-	TGCAGTGCTAGTCGGGAAAACTATGGCTACACCTTC	CSASRENYGYTF
TRBV2	TRBJ2-6	-	-	TGTGCCAGGTCCCGGGACCCGAGCTCTGGGGCCAACGTCCTGACTTTC	CARSRDPSSGANVLTF
TRBV5-1	TRBJ2-3	TRBD2	-	TGCGCCAGCAGCTCGTTCACTAGCGGGAGCGATACGCAGTATTTT	CASSSFTSGSDTQYF
TRBV18	TRBJ1-1	TRBD1	-	TGTGCCAGCTCACCTGGACAGGCGACGAACACTGAAGCTTTCTTT	CASSPGQATNTEAFF
TRBV27	TRBJ2-7	-	-	TGTGCCAGCAGTGCTAGCTCGCTGGGGGGAAAGTACTTC	CASSASSLGGKYF
TRBV5-1	TRBJ1-3	-	-	TGCGCCAGCAGCTTGGATGGGGGCCGGAATGGAAACACCATATATTTT	CASSLDGGRNGNTIYF
TRBV11-2	TRBJ2-7	TRBD2	-	TGTGCCAGCAGCTTAGCGTCCGCTAGCGGGAGTATGTACGAGCAGTACTTC	CASSLASASGSMYEQYF
TRBV6-5	TRBJ1-1	-	-	TGTGCCAGCAGTTACTCGGATTACACTGAAGCTTTCTTT	CASSYSDYTEAFF
TRBV7-9	TRBJ2-3	TRBD1	-	TGTGCCAGCAGCTCGGGACAGGGCACAGATACGCAGTATTTT	CASSSGQGTDTQYF
TRBV5-1	TRBJ2-3	-	-	TGCGCCAGCAGCTTAGAGAGCTCTAGCACAGATACGCAGTATTTT	CASSLESSSTDTQYF
TRBV12-5	TRBJ1-2	-	-	TGTGCTAGTGGGGGACGGGATCATCTAAACTATGGCTACACCTTC	CASGGRDHLNYGYTF
TRBV3-1/TRBV3-2	TRBJ2-7	-	-	TGTGCCAGCAGCCAGAGGATCGGCGGAAATAACGAGCAGTACTTC	CASSQRIGGNNEQYF
TRBV7-9	TRBJ2-7	TRBD1	once	TGTGCCAGCAGCGTGGGACAGGGGGGCTCCTACGAGCAGTACTTC	CASSVGQGGSYEQYF
TRBV5-1	TRBJ2-7	TRBD1	-	TGCGCCACCGGGACAGACTTCTACGAGCAGTACTTC	CATGTDFYEQYF
TRBV18	TRBJ2-7	TRBD2	-	TGTGCCAGCTCACCGGGGGCGGGAGGGCCCTCTGGAGAGCAGTACTTC	CASSPGAGGPSGEQYF
TRBV6-1	TRBJ1-1	TRBD1	-	TGTGCCAGCAGTGAAGGGACAGGGCTAAACACTGAAGCTTTCTTT	CASSEGTGLNTEAFF
TRBV27	TRBJ1-5	-	-	TGTGCCAGCAGTTTATCTCGTTTCTATCAGCCCCAGCATTTT	CASSLSRFYQPQHF
TRBV9	TRBJ1-2	-	few	TGTGCCAGCAGCGTAGATGTTAGACATGGCTACACCTTC	CASSVDVRHGYTF